This TCR beta chain was obtained from a study of cytomegalovirus exposure and HLA in healthy donors. Study summary: A prior analysis found 100 million to 140 million unique TCR beta sequences from 150 million to 200 million T cells. Study-wide findings and caveats: The study put 150 to 200 TCR beta chains on its list as cytomegalovirus-associated.

The PCR was carried out with 60 Vbeta primers and 13 Jbeta primers. Some clones are missing from TCRdb's copy, which holds only in-frame ones; the method was immunoSEQ multiplex PCR. This repertoire shows 150,000 to 200,000 clones, about 81% found once; its top ten account for over 0.85%. V was pared by 6 bases and J by 12 bases, with 15 bases between. The germline gives CDR1 SGHAT, CDR2 FQDESV (reference sequence). The CDR3 has 12 residues. Healthy bone marrow donors made up the cohort. A remark on this clone: The antigen is undetermined.

The receptor was derived from a girl aged 2-10 years in good health and CMV-seropositive. The genes are TRBV11-1 and TRBJ2-1; a weak D match, TRBD2 (5 bases). The material sequenced was PBMCs. The CDR3 loop reads CASSATGYWQFF. Here the CDR3 DNA reads TGTGCCAGCAGTGCGACGGGGTACTGGCAGTTCTTC.